These 19 T cell receptor beta chains were sequenced from one sample in a study of T cell clusters in autoimmune cytopenias. TRB was amplified by touch-down multiplex PCR, primer pools A and B combined. TCRdb reanalyzed the multiplex PCR reads, giving one entry per CDR3 protein sequence and no DNA. The sample spans around 9,700 distinct CDR3 sequences; the ten largest clones claim under 5%. Tens of thousands of genome equivalents of blood DNA were amplified for TRB. These same records also appear under a second study, on T cell repertoires in aging, cancer and after chemotherapy.

Sequencing used peripheral blood. The receptors originated from a human donor in good health.

V and J are TRBV7-9 and TRBJ2-7; TCRdb names TRBD1, which stays unverified in the absence of DNA. Germline CDR1 SEHNR, CDR2 FQNEAQ (reference sequence). The CDR3 has 11 amino acids. CDR3 sequence: CASTRGGEQYF.

The J gene is TRBJ2-7, the V gene TRBV5-4; TCRdb indicates TRBD1, and absent DNA this call remains unverified. The CDR3 covers 14 residues. Germline CDR1 is SGHNT and CDR2 is YYREEE (reference sequence). CDR3: CASSQGQSSYEQYF.

V usage is TRBV6-4 and J usage is TRBJ2-2; no DNA is available, so the TRBD2 call from TCRdb remains unchecked. The germline CDR1 and CDR2 sequences are MRHNA and SNTAGT. The CDR3 spans 16 residues. CDR3 sequence: CASTRLAGPNTGELFF.

V usage is TRBV7-2 and J usage is TRBJ1-5; TCRdb returns TRBD1, unconfirmable since there is no DNA. The CDR3 extends over 15 amino acids. The germline gives CDR1 SGHTA, CDR2 FQGNSA. Here the CDR3 reads CASSPGGQVNQPQHF.

The chain links TRBV2 to TRBJ2-2; lacking DNA, the TRBD1 call made by TCRdb goes unchecked. The CDR3 consists of 13 residues. Germline CDR1 reads SNHLY; CDR2 reads FYNNEI. This CDR3 reads CASRSGGPGELFF.

According to its frequency, this clonotype is medium-sized. The V call is TRBV7-9, the J call TRBJ1-2; no DNA is available, so the TRBD1 call from TCRdb remains unchecked. The CDR3 is 16 amino acids. Germline V CDR1 and CDR2: SEHNR, FQNEAQ (reference sequence). The CDR3 region is CASSLSGTGGTSGYTF.

According to its frequency, this clonotype is medium-sized (0.01 to 0.1%). The chain uses TRBV29-1 and TRBJ1-1; absent DNA, TCRdb's TRBD1 call cannot be checked. This CDR3 comprises 12 residues. Germline lookup yields CDR1 SQVTM and CDR2 ANQGSEA. The CDR3 loop is CSVLTGSAEAFF.

This clonotype counts as medium-sized (0.01 to 0.1%) by frequency. The chain recombines TRBV20-1 with TRBJ1-1; TCRdb's D call, TRBD1, is unchecked because there is no DNA. The CDR3 spans 13 residues. The germline gives CDR1 DFQATT, CDR2 SNEGSKA (reference sequence). The chain's CDR3 is CSALPGRTTEAFF.

This chain uses TRBV5-1 with TRBJ2-2; checking the TCRdb D call of TRBD1 is not possible without DNA. Germline values: CDR1 SGHRS, CDR2 YFSETQ. CDR3 size: 16 residues. The CDR3 here is CASSLGRTGFTGELFF.

The J gene is TRBJ2-7, the V gene TRBV25-1; no DNA is available, so the TRBD1 call from TCRdb remains unchecked. CDR1 MGHDK and CDR2 SYGVNS come from the germline V gene. The CDR3 contains 15 residues. This chain's CDR3 is CASSDSGTPLSEQYF.

According to its frequency, this clonotype is medium-sized. J is TRBJ2-2 and V is TRBV19. The CDR3 has 15 residues. Germline assignment: CDR1 LNHDA and CDR2 SQIVND (reference sequence). This chain's CDR3 is CASTALEGSTGELFF.

This clonotype is large (0.1 to 1%) by frequency. This rearrangement joins TRBV7-2 to TRBJ2-3; TCRdb lists TRBD2, though no DNA is available to test this call. Germline loops: CDR1 SGHTA, CDR2 FQGNSA. This CDR3 is built from 15 residues. CDR3 amino acids: CASSYTSGHTDTQYF.

The CDR3 sequence: CASRLGGPGMSEQYF. The chain uses TRBV7-2 and TRBJ2-7; lacking DNA, the TRBD2 call made by TCRdb goes unchecked. Germline loops: CDR1 SGHTA, CDR2 FQGNSA. There are 15 residues in the CDR3.

This clonotype is called medium-sized (0.01 to 0.1%) based on its frequency. The chain couples TRBV6-5 to TRBJ1-2; with no DNA, the TCRdb D assignment of TRBD1 cannot be verified. This CDR3 has 20 residues. The germline V gene has CDR1 MNHEY and CDR2 SVGAGI. CDR3 sequence reads: CASSYDDFRASELSNYGYTF.

The chain links TRBV6-6 to TRBJ2-1; TCRdb's D call of TRBD1 is untestable without DNA. CDR3 length: 15 amino acids. CDR1 is MNHNY, CDR2 SVGAGI, per germline (reference sequence). Here the CDR3 reads CASSFGGLSFNEQFF.

This rearrangement joins TRBV27 to TRBJ2-5; TCRdb gives TRBD2 as the D gene, but with no DNA this cannot be confirmed. Germline V gives CDR1 MNHEY, CDR2 SMNVEV (reference sequence). The CDR3 runs 17 residues. The CDR3 loop reads CASRAGGGAALWETQYF.

This sequence joins TRBV6-2 or TRBV6-3 and TRBJ1-4; TCRdb's D call of TRBD1 is untestable without DNA. The CDR3 is made up of 16 amino acids. Germline CDR1 reads MNHEY; CDR2 reads SVGEGT. This chain's CDR3 is CASTTRTGEMREKLFF.

This clonotype is classed as medium-sized by frequency. This chain joins TRBV7-9 and TRBJ1-6; the D call of TRBD1 rests on TCRdb alone, since no DNA is present to check it. CDR3 length: 14 residues. Looked up from germline, CDR1 is SEHNR and CDR2 is FQNEAQ (reference sequence). The CDR3 loop is CASTLAGKGSPLHF.

The chain carries TRBV28 and TRBJ2-5; lacking DNA, the TRBD2 call made by TCRdb goes unchecked. This CDR3 comprises 14 residues. Germline V gene data show CDR1 as MDHEN and CDR2 as SYDVKM. The CDR3 reads CASSLAGVQETQYF.